This T cell receptor (beta chain) comes out of a study of graft-versus-host responses after intestinal transplantation. The V gene lost 5 bases and the J gene lost 1 base, with 9 bases spanning the gap. CDR1 and CDR2 from the germline V gene are MNHNY and SVGAGI (reference sequence). The CDR3 contains 13 residues. As regards this clone: As yet, its antigen is unknown.

Method: immunoSEQ multiplex PCR; TCRdb's copy keeps in-frame clones and lacks some. The sample includes 70,000 or so clones, 84% of them seen just once. Here the sequenced sample was unstimulated CD4+ T cells sorted from spleen or lymph node cells, taken before transplant. This clonotype was sampled from a human donor who was the organ donor for an intestinal transplant. The chain recombines TRBV6-6 with TRBJ2-7, with D tentatively TRBD2 (6 bases). The CDR3 spells CASSRAGSYEQYV. The DNA of the CDR3 is TGTGCCAGCAGTCGGGCGGGGTCCTACGAGCAGTACGTC.